This T cell receptor beta chain is from a study of T cells after yellow fever vaccination. This clonotype was detected ten times or more. The antigen is undetermined. TCRdb re-derived calls from the 5' RACE reads in MiXCR, one entry per CDR3 protein. The sample has some 340,000 distinct CDR3 sequences; about 10% are singletons. Findings of the study overall: A large majority of primary-vaccination clones showed up again after the booster (just under 97% CD4, 88% CD8).

Trimming shortened V by 5 bases and J by 0 bases, and 10 bases separated the two germline ends. CDR3 length: 15 amino acids. Germline-derived CDR1 and CDR2 are SSHAT and FNYEAQ (reference sequence). This specimen consisted of CD4+ T cells sorted from PBMCs, obtained 45 days after the yellow fever booster vaccination. This chain links TRBV7-7 with TRBJ2-2, with D perhaps TRBD1 (5 bases). The TCR was taken from a man aged 18-30 years who received the YFV17D yellow fever vaccine. The CDR3 nucleotides read TGTGCCAGCAGCCCGACAGCCACGAACACCGGGGAGCTGTTTTTT. Translation: CASSPTATNTGELFF.